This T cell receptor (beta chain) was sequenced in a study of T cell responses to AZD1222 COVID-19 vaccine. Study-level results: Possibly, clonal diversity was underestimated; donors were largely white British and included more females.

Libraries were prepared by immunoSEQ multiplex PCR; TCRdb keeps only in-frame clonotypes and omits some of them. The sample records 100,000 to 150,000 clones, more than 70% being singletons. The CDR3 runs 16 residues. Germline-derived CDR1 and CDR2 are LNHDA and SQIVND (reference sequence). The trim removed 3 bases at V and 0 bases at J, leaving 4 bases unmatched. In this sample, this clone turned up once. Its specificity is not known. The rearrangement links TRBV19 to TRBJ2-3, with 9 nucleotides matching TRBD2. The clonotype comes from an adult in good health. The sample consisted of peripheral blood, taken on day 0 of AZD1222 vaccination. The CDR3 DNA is TGTGCCAGTAGTATGTTGACTAGCGGTAGCACAGATACGCAGTATTTT. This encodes CASSMLTSGSTDTQYF.